The rows below give T cell receptor beta chains drawn from one sample of a study of T cells in Graves' hyperthyroidism and ophthalmopathy. Each CDR3 protein is one row after TCRdb ran MiXCR on the multiplex PCR reads. This table holds roughly 280,000 distinct CDR3 sequences, about 20% found once. Specimen: blood. The origin of the receptors is a young man with Graves' ophthalmopathy. Each CDR3 is given with its conserved first and last residue. The order of the fields is CDR3 length, D gene, J gene, V gene, clone size, CDR3 DNA, CDR3 protein. The D gene is left open where the match is weak. Expanded clones are given a class, and other clones once, few, many or no size at all.

length: 16
D: NA
J: TRBJ2-2
V: TRBV3-1
size: many
DNA: TGTGCCAGCAGCCCCGGGACCGGGCTGAACACCGGGGAGCTGTTTTTT
CDR3: CASSPGTGLNTGELFF

length: 15
D: NA
J: TRBJ2-5
V: TRBV28
size: many
DNA: TGTGCCAGCAGTACCCCTCGGGACGCCGGAGAGACCCAGTACTTC
CDR3: CASSTPRDAGETQYF

length: 18
D: NA
J: TRBJ1-1
V: TRBV7-8
size: NA
DNA: TGTGCCAGCAGCTCCAGAGTGGACAGCCCAACTTCGAACACTGAAGCTTTCTTT
CDR3: CASSSRVDSPTSNTEAFF

length: 11
D: NA
J: TRBJ2-7
V: TRBV28
size: many
DNA: TGTGCCAGCAGGGACCAGGGAGAGCAGTACTTC
CDR3: CASRDQGEQYF

length: 18
D: NA
J: TRBJ2-7
V: TRBV20-1
size: many
DNA: TGCAGTGCTAGAGATCCGTACTCGGCGAGAGGGGCAAGGGACGAGCAGTACTTC
CDR3: CSARDPYSARGARDEQYF

length: 16
D: NA
J: TRBJ1-1
V: TRBV7-9
size: few
DNA: TGTGCCAGCAGCACCCCGACGCGGGGTGTTGACACTGAAGCTTTCTTT
CDR3: CASSTPTRGVDTEAFF

length: 12
D: TRBD1
J: TRBJ1-1
V: TRBV30
size: NA
DNA: TGTGCCTGGAGTGAGGGGGCACTTTCTGCTTTCTTT
CDR3: CAWSEGALSAFF

length: 14
D: NA
J: TRBJ2-2
V: TRBV6-4
size: once
DNA: TGTGCCAGCTCGTGGACAGAGGGCACCGGGGAGCTGTTTTTT
CDR3: CASSWTEGTGELFF

length: 12
D: NA
J: TRBJ2-3
V: TRBV15
size: few
DNA: TGTGCCACCAGCGGCAGGGTCGATACGCAGTATTTT
CDR3: CATSGRVDTQYF

length: 13
D: NA
J: TRBJ1-1
V: TRBV20-1
size: many
DNA: TGCAGTGCTTCGACTCCCGGTGTCCCTGAAGCTTTCTTT
CDR3: CSASTPGVPEAFF

length: 14
D: NA
J: TRBJ1-2
V: TRBV3-1
size: many
DNA: TGTGCCAGCAGCCACACCGTAAGGGCCTATGGCTACACCTTC
CDR3: CASSHTVRAYGYTF

length: 14
D: NA
J: TRBJ1-2
V: TRBV6-1
size: many
DNA: TGTGCCAGCAGTGAACTCGGCAGGCTTTACGGCTACACCTTC
CDR3: CASSELGRLYGYTF

length: 15
D: TRBD1
J: TRBJ1-4
V: TRBV20-1
size: few
DNA: TGCAGTGCTAGGCCGACAGGGTTTGGGTATGAAAAACTGTTTTTT
CDR3: CSARPTGFGYEKLFF

length: 17
D: TRBD2
J: TRBJ2-3
V: TRBV4-1
size: NA
DNA: TGCGCCAGCAGCCAAGATCGACTAGCGGGAATCACAGATACGCAGTATTTT
CDR3: CASSQDRLAGITDTQYF

length: 13
D: NA
J: TRBJ1-6
V: TRBV6-1
size: NA
DNA: TGTGCCAGCATCTTAGGAAGCGCTTCACCCCTCCACTTT
CDR3: CASILGSASPLHF

length: 14
D: NA
J: TRBJ2-7
V: TRBV4-1
size: NA
DNA: TGCGCCAGCAGCCAAGGTCAGGGACGGGGCGAGCAGTACTTC
CDR3: CASSQGQGRGEQYF

length: 16
D: TRBD2
J: TRBJ2-2
V: TRBV12-3/TRBV12-4
size: few
DNA: TGTGCCAGCAGTTTAGTAGCGGGAGGGCCTGGCGGGGAGCTGTTTTTT
CDR3: CASSLVAGGPGGELFF

length: 13
D: NA
J: TRBJ2-1
V: TRBV11-2
size: many
DNA: TGTGCCAGCAGCCCCAGTCAGGTAAATGAGCAGTTCTTC
CDR3: CASSPSQVNEQFF

length: 14
D: NA
J: TRBJ1-1
V: TRBV27
size: NA
DNA: TGTGCCAGCAGTTTAGGATACATGAACACTGAAGCTTTCTTT
CDR3: CASSLGYMNTEAFF

length: 15
D: NA
J: TRBJ1-5
V: TRBV7-2
size: few
DNA: TGTGCCAGCAGCCGAATGGCACAGGGTAATCAGCCCCAGCATTTT
CDR3: CASSRMAQGNQPQHF

length: 14
D: NA
J: TRBJ2-4
V: TRBV28
size: once
DNA: TGTGCCGCAGGCGAAGTCCGGGAAAAAAACATTCAGTACTTC
CDR3: CAAGEVREKNIQYF

length: 14
D: NA
J: TRBJ2-5
V: TRBV29-1
size: NA
DNA: TGCAGCGTGTCTAAAACAGGGTCCGGTGAGACCCAGTACTTC
CDR3: CSVSKTGSGETQYF

length: 14
D: TRBD1
J: TRBJ1-1
V: TRBV30
size: many
DNA: TGTGCCTGGAGTCGTGGGACAGGGGGTTCTGAAGCTTTCTTT
CDR3: CAWSRGTGGSEAFF

length: 10
D: NA
J: TRBJ2-7
V: TRBV20-1
size: NA
DNA: TGCAGTGCCCGACGCGGGGAGCAGTACTTC
CDR3: CSARRGEQYF

length: 14
D: TRBD2
J: TRBJ2-1
V: TRBV7-3
size: NA
DNA: TGTGCCAGCAATAGGGGCGGGAGATACAATGAGCAGTTCTTC
CDR3: CASNRGGRYNEQFF

length: 16
D: TRBD2
J: TRBJ2-1
V: TRBV6-6
size: few
DNA: TGTGCCAGCAGTTACTCCCGGACTAGCGGGTTCTATGAGCAGTTCTTC
CDR3: CASSYSRTSGFYEQFF

length: 15
D: NA
J: TRBJ2-7
V: TRBV25-1
size: few
DNA: TGTGCCAGCCGGGAAGCAGGGGCTCCCGGCCACGAGCAGTACTTC
CDR3: CASREAGAPGHEQYF

length: 15
D: TRBD2
J: TRBJ2-7
V: TRBV24-1
size: few
DNA: TGTGCCACCAGTGATTCTTTAGCGGGCCAATACGAGCAGTACTTC
CDR3: CATSDSLAGQYEQYF